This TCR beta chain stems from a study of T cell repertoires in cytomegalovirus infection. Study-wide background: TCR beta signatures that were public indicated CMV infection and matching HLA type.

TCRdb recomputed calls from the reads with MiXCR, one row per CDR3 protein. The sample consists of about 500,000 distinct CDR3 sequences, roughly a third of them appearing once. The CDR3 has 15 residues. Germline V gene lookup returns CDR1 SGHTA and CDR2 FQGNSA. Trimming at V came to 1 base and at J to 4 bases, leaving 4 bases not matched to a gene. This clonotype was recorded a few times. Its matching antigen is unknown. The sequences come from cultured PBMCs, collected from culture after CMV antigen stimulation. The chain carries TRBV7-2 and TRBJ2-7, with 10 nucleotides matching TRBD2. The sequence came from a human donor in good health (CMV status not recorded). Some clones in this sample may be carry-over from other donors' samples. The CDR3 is CASSLVTSGKYEQYF. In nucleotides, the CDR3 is TGTGCCAGCAGCTTAGTAACTAGCGGGAAATACGAGCAGTACTTC.